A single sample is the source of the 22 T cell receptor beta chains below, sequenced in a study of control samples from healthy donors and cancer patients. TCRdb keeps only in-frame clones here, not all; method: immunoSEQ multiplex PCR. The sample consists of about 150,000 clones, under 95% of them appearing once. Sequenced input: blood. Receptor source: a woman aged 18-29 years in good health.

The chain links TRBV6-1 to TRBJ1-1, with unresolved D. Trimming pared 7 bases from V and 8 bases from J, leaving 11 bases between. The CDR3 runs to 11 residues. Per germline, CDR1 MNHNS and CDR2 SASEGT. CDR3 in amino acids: CASNLHREAFF. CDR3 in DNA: TGTGCCAGCAACCTTCATCGAGAAGCTTTCTTT.

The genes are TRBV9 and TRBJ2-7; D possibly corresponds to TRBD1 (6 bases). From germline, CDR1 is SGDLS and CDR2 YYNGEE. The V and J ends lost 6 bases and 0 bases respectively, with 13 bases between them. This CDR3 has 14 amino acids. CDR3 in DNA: TGTGCCAGCACCGCCGGGACAATCTCCTACGAGCAGTACTTC. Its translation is CASTAGTISYEQYF.

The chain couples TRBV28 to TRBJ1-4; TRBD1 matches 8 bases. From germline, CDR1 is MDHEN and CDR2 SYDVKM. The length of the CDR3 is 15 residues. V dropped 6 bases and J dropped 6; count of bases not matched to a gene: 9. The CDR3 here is CASSYPGQADEKLFF. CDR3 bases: TGTGCCAGCAGCTATCCGGGACAGGCAGATGAAAAACTGTTTTTT.

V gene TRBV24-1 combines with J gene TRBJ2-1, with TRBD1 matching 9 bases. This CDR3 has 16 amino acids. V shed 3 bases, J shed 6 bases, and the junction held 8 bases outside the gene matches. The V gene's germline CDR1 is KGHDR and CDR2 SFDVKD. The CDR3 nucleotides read TGTGCCACCAGTGATCTAAGGACAGGGGCTGTCAATGAGCAGTTCTTC. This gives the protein CATSDLRTGAVNEQFF.

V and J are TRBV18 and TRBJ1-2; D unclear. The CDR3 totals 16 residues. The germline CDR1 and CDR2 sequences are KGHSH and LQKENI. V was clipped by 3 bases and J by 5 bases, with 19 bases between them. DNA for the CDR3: TGTGCCAGCTCACCCCCATCTTCCAGGCAGAATTATGGCTACACCTTC. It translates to CASSPPSSRQNYGYTF.

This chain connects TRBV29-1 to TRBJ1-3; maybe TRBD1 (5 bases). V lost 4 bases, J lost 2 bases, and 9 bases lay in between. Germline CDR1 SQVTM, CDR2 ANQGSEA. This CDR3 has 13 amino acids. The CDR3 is CSVVSGPGNTIYF. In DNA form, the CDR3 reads TGCAGCGTTGTTTCAGGGCCTGGAAACACCATATATTTT.

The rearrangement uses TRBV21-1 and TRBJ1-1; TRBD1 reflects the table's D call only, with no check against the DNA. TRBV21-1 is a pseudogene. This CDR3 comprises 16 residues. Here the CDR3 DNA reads TGTGCCAGCCGCTCTGCGGACAGGGAATGTGTCACTGAAGCTTTCTTT. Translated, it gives CASRSADRECVTEAFF.

CDR3 coding DNA: TGTGCCAGCAGCCCGGGGTCCCAAGAGACCCAGTACTTC. Protein: CASSPGSQETQYF. The J gene is TRBJ2-5, the V gene TRBV3-1 (or the pseudogene TRBV3-2); D might be TRBD2 (5 bases). The CDR3 is made up of 13 amino acids. The germline V gene has CDR1 LGHDT and CDR2 YNNKEL (reference sequence). The V end was cut by 4 bases, the J end by 1 base, with 7 bases between.

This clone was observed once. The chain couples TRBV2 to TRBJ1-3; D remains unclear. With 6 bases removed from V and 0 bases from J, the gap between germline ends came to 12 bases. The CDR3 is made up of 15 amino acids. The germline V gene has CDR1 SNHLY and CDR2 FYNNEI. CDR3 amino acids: CASSGSRSSGNTIYF. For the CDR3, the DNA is TGTGCCAGCAGCGGGAGCCGAAGCTCTGGAAACACCATATATTTT.

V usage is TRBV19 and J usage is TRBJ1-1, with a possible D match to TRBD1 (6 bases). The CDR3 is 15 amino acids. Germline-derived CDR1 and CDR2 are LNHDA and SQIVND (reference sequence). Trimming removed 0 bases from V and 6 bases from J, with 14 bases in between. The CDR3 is CASSIETGGRPEAFF. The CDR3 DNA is TGTGCCAGTAGTATAGAGACAGGAGGTCGGCCTGAAGCTTTCTTT.

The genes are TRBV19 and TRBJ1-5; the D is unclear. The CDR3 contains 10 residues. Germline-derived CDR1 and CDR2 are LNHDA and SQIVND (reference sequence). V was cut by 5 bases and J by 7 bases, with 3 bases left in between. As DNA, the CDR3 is TGTGCCAGTAGTTCACAGCCCCAGCATTTT. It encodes CASSSQPQHF.

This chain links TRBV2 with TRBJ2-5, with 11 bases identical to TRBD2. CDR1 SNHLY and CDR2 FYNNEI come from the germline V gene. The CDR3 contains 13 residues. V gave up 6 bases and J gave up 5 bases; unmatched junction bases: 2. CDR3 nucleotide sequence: TGTGCCAGCAGGACTAGCGGGGAGGAGACCCAGTACTTC. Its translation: CASRTSGEETQYF.

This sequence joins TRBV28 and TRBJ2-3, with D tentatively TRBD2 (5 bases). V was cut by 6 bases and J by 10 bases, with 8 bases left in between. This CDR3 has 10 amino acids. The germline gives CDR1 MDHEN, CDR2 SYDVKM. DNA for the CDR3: TGTGCCAGCAGCCCCGGGGCGCAGTATTTT. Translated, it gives CASSPGAQYF.

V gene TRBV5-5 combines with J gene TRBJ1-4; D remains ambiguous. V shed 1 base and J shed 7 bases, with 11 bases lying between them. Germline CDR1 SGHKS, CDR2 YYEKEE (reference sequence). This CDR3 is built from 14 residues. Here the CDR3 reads CASSLYWGAEKLFF. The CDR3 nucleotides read TGTGCCAGCAGCTTGTATTGGGGAGCTGAAAAACTGTTTTTT.

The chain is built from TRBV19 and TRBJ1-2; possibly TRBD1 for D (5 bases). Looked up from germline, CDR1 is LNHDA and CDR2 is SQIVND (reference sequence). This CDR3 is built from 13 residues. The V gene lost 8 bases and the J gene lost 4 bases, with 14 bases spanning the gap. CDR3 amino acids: CASAPGGVYGYTF. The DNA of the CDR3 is TGTGCCAGTGCCCCGGGGGGAGTCTATGGCTACACCTTC.

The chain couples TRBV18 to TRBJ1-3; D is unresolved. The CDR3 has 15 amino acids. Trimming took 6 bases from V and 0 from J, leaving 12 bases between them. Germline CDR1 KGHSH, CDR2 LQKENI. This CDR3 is CASSRPAGSGNTIYF. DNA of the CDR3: TGTGCCAGCTCCCGGCCAGCCGGCTCTGGAAACACCATATATTTT.

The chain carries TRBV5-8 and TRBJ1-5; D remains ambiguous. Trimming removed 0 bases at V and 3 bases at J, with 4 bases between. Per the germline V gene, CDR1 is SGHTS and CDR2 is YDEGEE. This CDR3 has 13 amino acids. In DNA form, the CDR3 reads TGTGCCAGCAGCTTGGGACCCAATCAGCCCCAGCATTTT. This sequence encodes CASSLGPNQPQHF.

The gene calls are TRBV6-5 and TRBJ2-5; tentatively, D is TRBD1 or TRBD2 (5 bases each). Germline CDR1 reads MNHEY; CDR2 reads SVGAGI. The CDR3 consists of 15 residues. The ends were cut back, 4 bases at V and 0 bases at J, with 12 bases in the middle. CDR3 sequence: CASSSVGADQETQYF. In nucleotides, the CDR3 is TGTGCCAGCAGTTCCGTCGGGGCCGACCAAGAGACCCAGTACTTC.

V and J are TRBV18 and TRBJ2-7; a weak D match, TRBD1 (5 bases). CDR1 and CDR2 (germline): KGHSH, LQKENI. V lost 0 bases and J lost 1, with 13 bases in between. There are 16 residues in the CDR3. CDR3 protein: CASSPPRRAGSYEQYF. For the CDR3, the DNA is TGTGCCAGCTCACCACCACGCAGGGCCGGGTCCTACGAGCAGTACTTC.

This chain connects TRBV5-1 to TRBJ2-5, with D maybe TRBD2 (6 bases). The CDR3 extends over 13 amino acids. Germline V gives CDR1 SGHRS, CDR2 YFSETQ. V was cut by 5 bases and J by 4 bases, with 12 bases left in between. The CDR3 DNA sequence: TGCGCCAGCAGTAGCCCCGGGAGAGAGACCCAGTACTTC. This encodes CASSSPGRETQYF.

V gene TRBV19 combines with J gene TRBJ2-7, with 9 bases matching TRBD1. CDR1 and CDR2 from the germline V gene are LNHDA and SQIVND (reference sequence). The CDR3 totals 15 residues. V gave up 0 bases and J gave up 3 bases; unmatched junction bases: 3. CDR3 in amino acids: CASSIDRTGDYEQYF. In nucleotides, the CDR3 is TGTGCCAGTAGTATAGACAGGACAGGGGACTACGAGCAGTACTTC.

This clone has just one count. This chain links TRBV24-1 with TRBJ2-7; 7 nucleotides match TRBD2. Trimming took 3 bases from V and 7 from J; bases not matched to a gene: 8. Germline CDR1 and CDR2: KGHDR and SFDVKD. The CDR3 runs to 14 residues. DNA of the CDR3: TGTGCCACCAGTGATCCTAGCGGAGCGGGAGAGCAGTACTTC. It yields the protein CATSDPSGAGEQYF.